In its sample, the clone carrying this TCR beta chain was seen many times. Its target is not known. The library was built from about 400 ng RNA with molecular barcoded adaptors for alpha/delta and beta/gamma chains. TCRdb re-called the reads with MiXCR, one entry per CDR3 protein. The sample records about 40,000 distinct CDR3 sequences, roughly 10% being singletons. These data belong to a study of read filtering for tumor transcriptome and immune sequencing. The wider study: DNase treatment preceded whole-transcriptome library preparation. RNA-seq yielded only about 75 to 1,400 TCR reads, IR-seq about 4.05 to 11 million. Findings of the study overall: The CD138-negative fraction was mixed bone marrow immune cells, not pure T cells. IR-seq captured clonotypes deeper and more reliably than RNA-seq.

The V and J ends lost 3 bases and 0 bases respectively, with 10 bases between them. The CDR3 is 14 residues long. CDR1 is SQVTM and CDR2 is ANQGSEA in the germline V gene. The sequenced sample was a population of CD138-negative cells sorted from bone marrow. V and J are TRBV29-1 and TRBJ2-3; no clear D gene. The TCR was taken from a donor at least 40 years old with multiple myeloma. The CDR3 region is CSVDGLPSTDTQYF. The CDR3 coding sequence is TGCAGCGTTGATGGATTACCTAGCACAGATACGCAGTATTTT.